The rows below give T cell receptor beta chains drawn from one sample of a study of cytomegalovirus exposure and HLA in healthy donors. Data came from immunoSEQ multiplex PCR; TCRdb stores just in-frame clones and leaves some out. Of about 110,000 clones detected, over 65% appear once; the ten largest clones hold more than 3.5%. Sequencing was performed on PBMCs. All receptors come from a woman aged 40-49 years in good health and CMV-seropositive. Both conserved end residues are part of each CDR3. The order of the fields is V gene, CDR3 length, clone size, J gene, D gene, CDR3 protein, CDR3 DNA. D genes are given only for firm matches. The size entry is marked missing in some rows and otherwise reads once, few, many or a size class.

V gene: TRBV2; CDR3 length: 12; clone size: NA; J gene: TRBJ2-3; D gene: NA; CDR3 protein: CASKWAGDTQYF; CDR3 DNA: TGTGCCAGCAAATGGGCGGGAGATACGCAGTATTTT
V gene: TRBV5-4; CDR3 length: 16; clone size: few; J gene: TRBJ2-5; D gene: TRBD2; CDR3 protein: CASSLRGSGRGETQYF; CDR3 DNA: TGTGCCAGCAGCTTGAGGGGCAGCGGGAGAGGGGAGACCCAGTACTTC
V gene: TRBV7-3; CDR3 length: 15; clone size: NA; J gene: TRBJ2-7; D gene: NA; CDR3 protein: CASSLGGGTSHEQYF; CDR3 DNA: TGTGCCAGCAGCTTAGGAGGAGGGACCTCCCACGAGCAGTACTTC
V gene: TRBV30; CDR3 length: 11; clone size: NA; J gene: TRBJ2-3; D gene: NA; CDR3 protein: CAWRAGDTQYF; CDR3 DNA: TGTGCCTGGAGGGCCGGGGATACGCAGTATTTT
V gene: TRBV19; CDR3 length: 16; clone size: NA; J gene: TRBJ1-2; D gene: TRBD1; CDR3 protein: CASNATWDRDNYGYTF; CDR3 DNA: TGTGCCAGTAATGCCACGTGGGACAGGGATAACTATGGCTACACCTTC
V gene: TRBV7-8; CDR3 length: 13; clone size: NA; J gene: TRBJ2-2; D gene: NA; CDR3 protein: CASRGDFTGELFF; CDR3 DNA: TGTGCCAGCAGAGGGGATTTCACCGGGGAGCTGTTTTTT
V gene: TRBV28; CDR3 length: 17; clone size: NA; J gene: TRBJ1-1; D gene: TRBD1; CDR3 protein: CASSPSGTGSINTEAFF; CDR3 DNA: TGTGCCAGCAGCCCATCCGGGACAGGGAGTATTAACACTGAAGCTTTCTTT
V gene: TRBV5-1; CDR3 length: 15; clone size: NA; J gene: TRBJ2-7; D gene: NA; CDR3 protein: CASSLGGEGAYEQYF; CDR3 DNA: TGCGCCAGCAGCTTGGGGGGCGAGGGGGCCTACGAGCAGTACTTC
V gene: TRBV6-1; CDR3 length: 15; clone size: NA; J gene: TRBJ2-5; D gene: NA; CDR3 protein: CASSEFSGGMETQYF; CDR3 DNA: TGTGCCAGCAGTGAATTTAGTGGGGGGATGGAGACCCAGTACTTC
V gene: TRBV25-1; CDR3 length: 13; clone size: NA; J gene: TRBJ2-5; D gene: TRBD2; CDR3 protein: CASSLLAEETQYF; CDR3 DNA: TGTGCCAGCAGTTTACTAGCGGAAGAGACCCAGTACTTC
V gene: TRBV7-9; CDR3 length: 14; clone size: NA; J gene: TRBJ2-7; D gene: TRBD2; CDR3 protein: CASSSGLAVDEQYF; CDR3 DNA: TGTGCCAGCAGCTCCGGACTAGCGGTAGACGAGCAGTACTTC
V gene: TRBV2; CDR3 length: 14; clone size: NA; J gene: TRBJ2-5; D gene: TRBD1; CDR3 protein: CASTRDRGRETQYF; CDR3 DNA: TGTGCCAGCACTCGGGACAGGGGGCGAGAGACCCAGTACTTC
V gene: TRBV30; CDR3 length: 14; clone size: once; J gene: TRBJ2-4; D gene: TRBD2; CDR3 protein: CAWSRLAGQNIQYF; CDR3 DNA: TGTGCCTGGTCTCGACTAGCGGGGCAAAACATTCAGTACTTC
V gene: TRBV5-4; CDR3 length: 14; clone size: NA; J gene: TRBJ2-7; D gene: NA; CDR3 protein: CASSSSALIYEQYF; CDR3 DNA: TGTGCCAGCAGCTCCTCGGCACTAATCTACGAGCAGTACTTC
V gene: TRBV7-2; CDR3 length: 13; clone size: NA; J gene: TRBJ2-7; D gene: NA; CDR3 protein: CASSLESAYEQYF; CDR3 DNA: TGTGCCAGCAGCCTAGAGTCTGCCTACGAGCAGTACTTC
V gene: TRBV5-1; CDR3 length: 15; clone size: NA; J gene: TRBJ2-3; D gene: TRBD2; CDR3 protein: CASSLQRGRVDTQYF; CDR3 DNA: TGCGCCAGCAGCTTGCAGCGGGGCCGTGTAGATACGCAGTATTTT
V gene: TRBV12-5; CDR3 length: 15; clone size: NA; J gene: TRBJ2-3; D gene: TRBD1; CDR3 protein: CASGDRDRAQDTQYF; CDR3 DNA: TGTGCTAGTGGGGACAGGGATAGGGCACAAGATACGCAGTATTTT
V gene: TRBV6-6; CDR3 length: 16; clone size: few; J gene: TRBJ2-1; D gene: NA; CDR3 protein: CASSTSTNKGDNEQFF; CDR3 DNA: TGTGCCAGCAGTACCAGCACGAATAAAGGGGACAATGAGCAGTTCTTC
V gene: TRBV6-5; CDR3 length: 14; clone size: NA; J gene: TRBJ1-1; D gene: NA; CDR3 protein: CASRGGVFLTEAFF; CDR3 DNA: TGTGCCAGCCGCGGGGGCGTCTTCTTAACTGAAGCTTTCTTT
V gene: TRBV7-8; CDR3 length: 15; clone size: NA; J gene: TRBJ2-7; D gene: TRBD2; CDR3 protein: CASSGLAGAFDEQYF; CDR3 DNA: TGTGCCAGCAGTGGACTAGCGGGAGCTTTCGACGAGCAGTACTTC
V gene: TRBV7-9; CDR3 length: 15; clone size: NA; J gene: TRBJ1-2; D gene: TRBD1; CDR3 protein: CASSLGGTGGYGYTF; CDR3 DNA: TGTGCCAGCAGCTTAGGAGGGACAGGGGGGTATGGCTACACCTTC
V gene: TRBV5-5; CDR3 length: 14; clone size: NA; J gene: TRBJ2-2; D gene: NA; CDR3 protein: CASSLGTNTGELFF; CDR3 DNA: TGTGCCAGCAGCTTGGGTACGAACACCGGGGAGCTGTTTTTT
V gene: TRBV4-1; CDR3 length: 16; clone size: NA; J gene: TRBJ2-1; D gene: TRBD1; CDR3 protein: CASSQGTGVSYNEQFF; CDR3 DNA: TGCGCCAGCAGCCAAGGGACAGGGGTCTCCTACAATGAGCAGTTCTTC
V gene: TRBV6-1; CDR3 length: 15; clone size: NA; J gene: TRBJ1-1; D gene: NA; CDR3 protein: CASSEETSGNTEAFF; CDR3 DNA: TGTGCCAGCAGTGAAGAGACGAGCGGGAACACTGAAGCTTTCTTT
V gene: TRBV6-1; CDR3 length: 15; clone size: NA; J gene: TRBJ2-7; D gene: NA; CDR3 protein: CASSVTGPAPYEQYF; CDR3 DNA: TGTGCCAGCAGTGTGACAGGTCCAGCTCCCTACGAGCAGTACTTC
V gene: TRBV29-1; CDR3 length: 12; clone size: NA; J gene: TRBJ2-5; D gene: TRBD2; CDR3 protein: CSVGGTQETQYF; CDR3 DNA: TGCAGCGTGGGGGGGACCCAAGAGACCCAGTACTTC
V gene: TRBV5-5; CDR3 length: 13; clone size: medium-sized; J gene: TRBJ1-2; D gene: NA; CDR3 protein: CASSLVGVGGYTF; CDR3 DNA: TGTGCCAGCAGCTTGGTAGGGGTCGGGGGCTACACCTTC
V gene: TRBV4-1; CDR3 length: 16; clone size: few; J gene: TRBJ2-5; D gene: TRBD1; CDR3 protein: CASSQGGTGGLVTQYF; CDR3 DNA: TGCGCCAGCAGCCAAGGGGGGACAGGGGGCTTGGTGACCCAGTACTTC
V gene: TRBV9; CDR3 length: 19; clone size: NA; J gene: TRBJ2-2; D gene: TRBD2; CDR3 protein: CASSVGFRGAGAYTGELFF; CDR3 DNA: TGTGCCAGCAGCGTAGGGTTTCGGGGAGCGGGGGCCTACACCGGGGAGCTGTTTTTT